This T cell receptor beta chain was captured in a study of graft-versus-host responses after intestinal transplantation. Comment on this clone: Its antigen is as yet unknown.

Data came from immunoSEQ multiplex PCR; TCRdb stores just in-frame clones and leaves some out. The table shows about 88,000 clones, with 75% to 95% occurring only once. J was trimmed by 8 bases and V by 0 bases; bases with no gene match: 5. The CDR3 runs 15 residues. Germline V gene sequence: CDR1 SGHRS, CDR2 YFSETQ. The sequence derives from a human donor who was the organ donor for an intestinal transplant. This sample comprised unstimulated CD4+ T cells sorted from spleen or lymph node cells, obtained before transplant. V usage is TRBV5-1 and J usage is TRBJ2-1; 10 bases align to TRBD2. The CDR3 loop reads CASSLELAGSDEQFF. The CDR3, as DNA: TGCGCCAGCAGCTTGGAACTAGCGGGGAGCGATGAGCAGTTCTTC. The whole variable domain, remainder taken from reference TRBV5-1 and TRBJ2-1, is KAGVTQTPRYLIKTRGQQVTLSCSPISGHRSVSWYQQTPGQGLQFLFEYFSETQRNKGNFPGRFSGRQFSNSRSEMNVSTLELGDSALYLCASSLELAGSDEQFFGPGTRLTVL.